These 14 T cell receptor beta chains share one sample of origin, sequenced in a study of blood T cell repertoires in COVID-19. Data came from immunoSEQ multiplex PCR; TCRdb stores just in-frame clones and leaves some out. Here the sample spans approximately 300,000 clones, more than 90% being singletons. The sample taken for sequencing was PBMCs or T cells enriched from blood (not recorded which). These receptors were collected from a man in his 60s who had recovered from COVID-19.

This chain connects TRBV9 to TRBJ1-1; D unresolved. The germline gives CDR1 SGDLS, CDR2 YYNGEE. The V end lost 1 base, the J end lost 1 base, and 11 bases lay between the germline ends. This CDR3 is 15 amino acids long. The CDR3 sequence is CASSVKGLSNTEAFF. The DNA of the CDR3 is TGTGCCAGCAGCGTAAAAGGACTGTCGAACACTGAAGCTTTCTTT.

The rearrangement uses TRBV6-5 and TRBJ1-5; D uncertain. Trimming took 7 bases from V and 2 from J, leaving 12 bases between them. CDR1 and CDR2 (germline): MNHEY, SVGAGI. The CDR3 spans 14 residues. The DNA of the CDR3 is TGTGCCAGCAAAGGCAGGCGGGGCAATCAGCCCCAGCATTTT. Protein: CASKGRRGNQPQHF.

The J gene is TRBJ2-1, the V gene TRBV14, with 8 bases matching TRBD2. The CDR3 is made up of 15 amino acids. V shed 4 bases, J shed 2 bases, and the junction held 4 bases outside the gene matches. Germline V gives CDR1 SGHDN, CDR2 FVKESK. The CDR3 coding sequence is TGTGCCAGCAGCCTAATCGGGAGGGCCTACAATGAGCAGTTCTTC. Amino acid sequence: CASSLIGRAYNEQFF. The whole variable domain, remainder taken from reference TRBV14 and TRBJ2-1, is EAGVTQFPSHSVIEKGQTVTLRCDPISGHDNLYWYRRVMGKEIKFLLHFVKESKQDESGMPNNRFLAERTGGTYSTLKVQPAELEDSGVYFCASSLIGRAYNEQFFGPGTRLTVL.

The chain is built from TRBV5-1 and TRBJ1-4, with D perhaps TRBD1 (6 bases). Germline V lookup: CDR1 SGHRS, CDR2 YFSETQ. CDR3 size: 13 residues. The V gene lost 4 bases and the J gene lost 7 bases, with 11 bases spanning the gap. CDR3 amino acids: CASSNLQGEKLFF. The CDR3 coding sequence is TGCGCCAGCAGCAACCTACAGGGTGAAAAACTGTTTTTT. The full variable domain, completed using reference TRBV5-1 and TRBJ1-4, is KAGVTQTPRYLIKTRGQQVTLSCSPISGHRSVSWYQQTPGQGLQFLFEYFSETQRNKGNFPGRFSGRQFSNSRSEMNVSTLELGDSALYLCASSNLQGEKLFFGSGTQLSVL.

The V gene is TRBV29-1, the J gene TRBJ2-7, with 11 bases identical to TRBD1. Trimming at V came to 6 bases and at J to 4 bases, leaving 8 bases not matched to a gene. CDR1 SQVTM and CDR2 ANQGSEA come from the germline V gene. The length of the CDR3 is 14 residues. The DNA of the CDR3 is TGCAGCGTGGGCCGGACAGGGGGCGCGTACGAGCAGTACTTC. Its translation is CSVGRTGGAYEQYF.

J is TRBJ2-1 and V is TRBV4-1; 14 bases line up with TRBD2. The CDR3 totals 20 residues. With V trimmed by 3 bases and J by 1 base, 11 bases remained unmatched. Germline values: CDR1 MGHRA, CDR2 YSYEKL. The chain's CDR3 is CASSHRGGLAGDISYNEQFF. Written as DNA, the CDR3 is TGCGCCAGCAGCCACCGAGGGGGACTAGCGGGAGATATTTCCTACAATGAGCAGTTCTTC.

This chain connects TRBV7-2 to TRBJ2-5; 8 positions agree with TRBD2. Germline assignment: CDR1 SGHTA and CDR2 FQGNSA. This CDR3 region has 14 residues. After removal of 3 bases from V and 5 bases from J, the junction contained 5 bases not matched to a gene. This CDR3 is CASSFLAGYETQYF. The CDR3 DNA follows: TGTGCCAGCAGCTTTTTAGCGGGGTATGAGACCCAGTACTTC. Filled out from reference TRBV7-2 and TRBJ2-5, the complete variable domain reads GAGVSQSPSNKVTEKGKDVELRCDPISGHTALYWYRQSLGQGLEFLIYFQGNSAPDKSGLPSDRFSAERTGGSVSTLTIQRTQQEDSAVYLCASSFLAGYETQYFGPGTRLLVL.

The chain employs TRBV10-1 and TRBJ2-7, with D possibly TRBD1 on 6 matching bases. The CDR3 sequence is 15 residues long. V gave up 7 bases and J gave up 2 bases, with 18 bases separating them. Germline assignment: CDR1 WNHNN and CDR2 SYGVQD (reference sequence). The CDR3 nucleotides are TGCGCCAGCAATCCCGGGACACCTAGTACCTACGAGCAGTACTTC. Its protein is CASNPGTPSTYEQYF.

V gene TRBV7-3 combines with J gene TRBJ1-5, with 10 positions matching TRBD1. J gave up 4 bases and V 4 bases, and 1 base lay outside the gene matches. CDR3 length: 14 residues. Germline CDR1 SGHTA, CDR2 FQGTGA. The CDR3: CASSWGQGNQPQHF. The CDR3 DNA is TGTGCCAGCAGCTGGGGACAGGGGAATCAGCCCCAGCATTTT.

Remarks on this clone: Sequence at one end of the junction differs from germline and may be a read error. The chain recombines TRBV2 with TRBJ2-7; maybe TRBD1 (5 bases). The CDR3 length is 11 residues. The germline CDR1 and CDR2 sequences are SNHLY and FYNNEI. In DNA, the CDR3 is TGTGCCGGCAGTGCAGGGCACGAGCAGTACTTC. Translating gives CAGSAGHEQYF.

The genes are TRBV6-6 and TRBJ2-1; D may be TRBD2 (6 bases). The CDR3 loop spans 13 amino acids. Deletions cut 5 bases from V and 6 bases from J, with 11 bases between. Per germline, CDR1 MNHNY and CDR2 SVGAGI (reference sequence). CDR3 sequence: CASSRLGGNEQFF. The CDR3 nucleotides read TGTGCCAGCAGTCGACTGGGGGGCAATGAGCAGTTCTTC.

CDR3 sequence reads: CASSLKAGLAGVNEQFF. CDR3 bases: TGTGCCAGCAGCTTAAAAGCCGGACTAGCGGGAGTCAATGAGCAGTTCTTC. This sequence joins TRBV13 and TRBJ2-1; 13 bases are a match to TRBD2. Germline CDR1 is PRHDT and CDR2 is FYEKMQ (reference sequence). J was trimmed by 6 bases and V by 2 bases; bases with no gene match: 7. CDR3 length: 17 residues.

The CDR3 loop is CASHASKDFHQPQHF. CDR3 nucleotide sequence: TGTGCCAGCCACGCAAGTAAGGACTTTCATCAGCCCCAGCATTTT. The V and J genes are TRBV19 and TRBJ1-5; no clear D. Germline V lookup: CDR1 LNHDA, CDR2 SQIVND (reference sequence). The CDR3 length is 15 residues. Trimming cost V 9 bases and J 5 bases, with 20 bases left between them.

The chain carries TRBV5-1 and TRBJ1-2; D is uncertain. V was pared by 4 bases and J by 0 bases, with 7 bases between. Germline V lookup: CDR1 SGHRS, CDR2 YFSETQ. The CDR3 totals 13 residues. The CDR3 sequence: CASSLSTNYGYTF. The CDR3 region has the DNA TGCGCCAGCAGCCTAAGTACTAACTATGGCTACACCTTC.